This TCR beta chain was identified in a study of blood T cell repertoires in COVID-19. About the study: Samples representing acute and convalescent COVID-19 were sourced from the United States, Italy and Spain. In each case, the material was cDNA or gDNA derived from T cells, B-cell-depleted T cells, or PBMCs.

Original analysis: Counts of nucleated cells, estimated from reference gene primer amplification, were obtained. TCRdb's copy holds only in-frame clones and misses some; the assay was immunoSEQ multiplex PCR. That table gives V, J and clone size, and the DNA gave D and trimming. This table holds fewer than 60,000 clones, around 80% found once. The CDR3 is 13 residues long. The V gene lost 0 bases and the J gene lost 5 bases, with 8 bases spanning the gap. Germline V gives CDR1 SGDLS, CDR2 YYNGEE. This receptor was taken from a human donor in a cohort sampled during active COVID-19. J is TRBJ1-1 and V is TRBV9, with unresolved D. Material: peripheral blood. Here the CDR3 DNA reads TGTGCCAGCAGCGTAGAAGCGGGGACTGAAGCTTTCTTT. Translated: CASSVEAGTEAFF. Based on the CDR3 plus reference TRBV9 and TRBJ1-1, the full variable domain is DSGVTQTPKHLITATGQRVTLRCSPRSGDLSVYWYQQSLDQGLQFLIQYYNGEERAKGNILERFSAQQFPDLHSELNLSSLELGDSALYFCASSVEAGTEAFFGQGTRLTVV.